This T cell receptor (beta chain) was sequenced for a study of T cells after posttransplantation cyclophosphamide. Points from the study as a whole: Donor-recipient repertoire similarity was low at 1-2 months, rising over year one.

TCRdb's table, derived via immunoSEQ multiplex PCR, lists solely in-frame clones and lacks some. The data show approximately 35,000 clones, with none appearing a single time. V gave up 3 bases and J gave up 4 bases; unmatched junction bases: 5. The length of the CDR3 is 15 residues. Germline assignment: CDR1 SGHTA and CDR2 FQGNSA. In regard to this clone: Its specificity is unknown.

This chain uses TRBV7-2 with TRBJ1-4, with 7 bases fitting TRBD1. Sequencing was done on a sample of PBMCs. This sequence was found in a girl aged 10-17 years in good health, CMV-negative, and a related stem cell transplant donor. The CDR3 bases are TGTGCCAGCAGCTTGCGACAGGGAAATAATGAAAAACTGTTTTTT. It yields the protein CASSLRQGNNEKLFF.